These 2 T cell receptor beta chains came from one sample sequenced in a study of T cells expressing NK-cell markers. TCRdb reworked the 5' RACE reads into one entry per CDR3 protein, no DNA. Its table records 250,000 to 300,000 distinct CDR3 sequences. Material for sequencing was blood T cells: a sorted CD56 or NKG2C T cell subset, CD4+ or CD8+ T cells, or bulk PBMC T cells (not recorded which). These TCRs come from a man aged 18 to 29 in good health.

This sequence joins TRBV20-1 and TRBJ1-6; TCRdb calls TRBD1, which cannot be checked without DNA. CDR1 is DFQATT and CDR2 is SNEGSKA in the germline V gene (reference sequence). This CDR3 region has 15 residues. The chain's CDR3 is CSARERQTYNSPLHF.

This rearrangement joins TRBV12-3 or TRBV12-4 to TRBJ2-1; TCRdb reports TRBD2, a call that lacks DNA to check it against. The CDR3 is made up of 13 amino acids. CDR3 protein: CASKVAGLGEQFF.